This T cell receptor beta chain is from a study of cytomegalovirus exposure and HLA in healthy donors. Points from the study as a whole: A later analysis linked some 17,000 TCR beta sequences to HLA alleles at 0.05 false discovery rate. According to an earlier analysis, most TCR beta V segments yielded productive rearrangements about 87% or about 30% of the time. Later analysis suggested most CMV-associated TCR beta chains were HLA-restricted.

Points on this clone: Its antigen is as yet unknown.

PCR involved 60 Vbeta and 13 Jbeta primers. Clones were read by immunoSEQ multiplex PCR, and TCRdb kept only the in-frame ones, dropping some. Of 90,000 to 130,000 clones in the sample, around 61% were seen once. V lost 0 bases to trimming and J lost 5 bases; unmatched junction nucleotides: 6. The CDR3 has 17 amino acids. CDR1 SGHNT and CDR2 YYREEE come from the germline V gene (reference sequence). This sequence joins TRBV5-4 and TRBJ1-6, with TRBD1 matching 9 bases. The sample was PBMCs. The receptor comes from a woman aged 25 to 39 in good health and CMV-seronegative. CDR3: CASSLAGTGLNNSPLHF. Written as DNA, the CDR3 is TGTGCCAGCAGCTTGGCAGGGACAGGGTTAAATAATTCACCCCTCCACTTT.